Here is one T cell receptor (beta chain) with its context. V dropped 0 bases and J dropped 3 bases, with 7 bases sitting between them. Germline V gene data show CDR1 as SGHRS and CDR2 as YFSETQ. This CDR3 is 14 amino acids long. These data are taken from a study of blood T cell repertoires in COVID-19. TCRdb's table, derived via immunoSEQ multiplex PCR, lists solely in-frame clones and lacks some. The sample lists about 170,000 clones, about 83% occurring once. Sequenced: PBMCs or T cells enriched from blood (not recorded which). The clonotype originates from a woman between 45 and 60 years old in a cohort exposed to, infected with or recovered from COVID-19 (not recorded which). The genes are TRBV5-1 and TRBJ1-3; D might be TRBD1 (5 bases). The CDR3 spells CASSLEGDGNTIYF. The CDR3 DNA reads as TGCGCCAGCAGCTTGGAAGGGGATGGAAACACCATATATTTT.